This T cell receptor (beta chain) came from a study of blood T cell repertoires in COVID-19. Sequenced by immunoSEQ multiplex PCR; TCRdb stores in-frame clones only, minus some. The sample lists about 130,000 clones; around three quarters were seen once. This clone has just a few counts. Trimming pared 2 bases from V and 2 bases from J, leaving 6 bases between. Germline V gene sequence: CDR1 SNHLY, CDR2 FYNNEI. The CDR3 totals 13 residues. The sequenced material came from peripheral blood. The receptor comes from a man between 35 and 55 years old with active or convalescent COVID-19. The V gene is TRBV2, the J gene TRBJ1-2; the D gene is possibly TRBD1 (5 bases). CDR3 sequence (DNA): TGTGCCAGCAGTGAACAGGGCAACTATGGCTACACCTTC. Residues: CASSEQGNYGYTF.